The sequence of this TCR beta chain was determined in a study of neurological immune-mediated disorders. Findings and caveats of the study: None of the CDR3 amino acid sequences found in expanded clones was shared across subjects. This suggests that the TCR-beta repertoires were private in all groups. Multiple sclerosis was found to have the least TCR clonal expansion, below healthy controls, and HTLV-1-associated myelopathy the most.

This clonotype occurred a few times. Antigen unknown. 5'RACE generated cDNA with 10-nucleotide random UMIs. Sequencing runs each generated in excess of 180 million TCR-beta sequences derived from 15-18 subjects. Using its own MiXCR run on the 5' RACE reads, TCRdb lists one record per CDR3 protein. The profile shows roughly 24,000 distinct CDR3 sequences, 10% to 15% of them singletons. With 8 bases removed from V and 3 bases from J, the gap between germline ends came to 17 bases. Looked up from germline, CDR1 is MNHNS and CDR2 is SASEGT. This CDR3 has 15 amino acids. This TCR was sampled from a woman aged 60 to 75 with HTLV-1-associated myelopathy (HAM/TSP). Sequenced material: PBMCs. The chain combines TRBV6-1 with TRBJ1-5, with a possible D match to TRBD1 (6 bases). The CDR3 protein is CASRTQGNPNQPQHF. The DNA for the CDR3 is TGTGCCAGCCGGACCCAGGGGAATCCCAATCAGCCCCAGCATTTT.